Listed below are T cell receptor beta chains from one sample, sequenced in a study of beta chain features in type 1 diabetes. Sequenced by immunoSEQ multiplex PCR; TCRdb stores in-frame clones only, minus some. This sample yields some 350,000 clones, of which about 10% are seen a single time; 0.55% to 0.75% belongs to the top ten. What was sequenced was central memory CD4+ T cells from blood. These receptors all come from a man aged 25-40 years with type 1 diabetes. Both conserved end residues are part of each CDR3. The D gene is left open where the match is weak. Expanded clones get a size class; other rows say once, few or many, or leave the size out.

d_call	clone_size	j_call	v_call	cdr3_aa	cdr3_nt
.	.	TRBJ2-6	TRBV6-1	CASRTGANVLTF	TGTGCCAGCAGGACTGGGGCCAACGTCCTGACTTTC
TRBD2	few	TRBJ2-1	TRBV7-3	CASSPGLAAYNEQFF	TGTGCCAGCAGCCCTGGACTAGCGGCCTACAATGAGCAGTTCTTC
TRBD1	.	TRBJ2-1	TRBV28	CASSSGQGALNNEQFF	TGTGCCAGCAGCTCGGGACAGGGGGCATTAAACAATGAGCAGTTCTTC
.	.	TRBJ2-5	TRBV7-8	CASSSPQNRESYF	TGTGCCAGCAGCTCACCCCAGAACAGGGAATCCTACTTC
.	few	TRBJ2-3	TRBV6-5	CASSYWTHTDTQYF	TGTGCCAGCAGTTACTGGACCCACACAGATACGCAGTATTTT
.	few	TRBJ2-5	TRBV7-2	CASSFLPEETQYF	TGTGCCAGCAGCTTCCTCCCGGAAGAGACCCAGTACTTC
.	.	TRBJ2-1	TRBV7-6	CASSFGGRNEQFF	TGTGCCAGCAGCTTCGGGGGAAGAAATGAGCAGTTCTTC
.	.	TRBJ2-7	TRBV6-5	CASSLGYSYEQYF	TGTGCCAGCAGCCTCGGATACTCCTACGAGCAGTACTTC
TRBD2	.	TRBJ2-2	TRBV12-5	CASGQGLTSGRGTGELFF	TGTGCTAGTGGTCAGGGACTGACTAGCGGGAGGGGGACCGGGGAGCTGTTTTTT
.	few	TRBJ1-1	TRBV7-9	CASSPQSYTEAFF	TGTGCCAGCAGCCCACAATCCTACACTGAAGCTTTCTTT
TRBD1	few	TRBJ1-2	TRBV19	CASSNARDRAYGYTF	TGTGCCAGTAGTAATGCCCGGGACAGGGCCTATGGCTACACCTTC
TRBD1	few	TRBJ2-3	TRBV5-4	CASSFGTGADTQYF	TGTGCCAGCAGCTTCGGGACAGGGGCAGATACGCAGTATTTT
.	few	TRBJ2-2	TRBV7-8	CASSPRGGTNTGELFF	TGTGCCAGCAGCCCGAGGGGGGGGACGAACACCGGGGAGCTGTTTTTT
TRBD1	.	TRBJ2-5	TRBV15	CATSESDRAKETQYF	TGTGCCACCAGCGAAAGCGACAGGGCGAAAGAGACCCAGTACTTC
.	few	TRBJ2-3	TRBV6-1	CASGGLGRTDTQYF	TGTGCCAGCGGGGGGTTGGGACGCACAGATACGCAGTATTTT
.	few	TRBJ1-3	TRBV19	CASIPTGGNTIYF	TGTGCCAGTATCCCGACAGGTGGAAACACCATATATTTT